The clone carrying this T cell receptor (beta chain) occurred many times. The antigen remains undetermined. In TCRdb, the multiplex PCR reads were re-called with MiXCR into one record per CDR3 protein. The sample has roughly 120,000 distinct CDR3 sequences, about 20% seen once. The junction had 3 bases not matched to a gene; V was cut back by 0 bases and J by 3 bases. The CDR3 consists of 15 residues. CDR1 and CDR2 from the germline V gene are SGHRS and YFSETQ. This sample was taken from a study of breast tumors, draining lymph nodes, adjacent tissues. Breast cancer patients provided tissue from their axillary draining lymph nodes. Points from the study as a whole: Data only fit, rather than demonstrated, lymph node origin of most tumor T cells. Tumor repertoires ranked between lymph nodes and nontumor tissue in diversity, with V and J gene preferences.

The receptor comes from a female donor with breast cancer. Some clones in this sample may be carry-over from other donors' samples. This rearrangement joins TRBV5-1 to TRBJ2-7, with 10 positions matching TRBD1. The sequenced sample was axillary lymph node tissue. CDR3 nucleotides: TGCGCCAGCAGCTTGGTACGGACAGGGGGCTACGAGCAGTACTTC. This gives the protein CASSLVRTGGYEQYF. Using reference TRBV5-1 and TRBJ2-7 for the parts outside the CDR3, the full variable domain is KAGVTQTPRYLIKTRGQQVTLSCSPISGHRSVSWYQQTPGQGLQFLFEYFSETQRNKGNFPGRFSGRQFSNSRSEMNVSTLELGDSALYLCASSLVRTGGYEQYFGPGTRLTVT.